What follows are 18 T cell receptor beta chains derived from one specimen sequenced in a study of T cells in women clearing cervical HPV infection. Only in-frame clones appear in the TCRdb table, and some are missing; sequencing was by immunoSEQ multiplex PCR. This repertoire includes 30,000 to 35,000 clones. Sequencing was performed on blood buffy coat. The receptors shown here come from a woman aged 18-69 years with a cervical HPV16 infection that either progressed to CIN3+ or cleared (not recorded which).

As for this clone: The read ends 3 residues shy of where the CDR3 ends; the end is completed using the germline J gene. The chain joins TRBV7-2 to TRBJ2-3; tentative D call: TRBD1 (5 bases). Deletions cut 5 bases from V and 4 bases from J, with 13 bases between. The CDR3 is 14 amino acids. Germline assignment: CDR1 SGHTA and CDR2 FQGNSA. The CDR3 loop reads CASSTQQVSDTQYF. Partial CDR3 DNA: TGTGCCAGCAGCACTCAACAGGTTTCAGATACG.

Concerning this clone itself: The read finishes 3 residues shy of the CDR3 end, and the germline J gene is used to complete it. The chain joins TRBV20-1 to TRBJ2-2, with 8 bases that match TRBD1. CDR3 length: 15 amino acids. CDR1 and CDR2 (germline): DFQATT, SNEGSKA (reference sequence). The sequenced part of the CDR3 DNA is TGCAGTGCTCCGGACAGGGCGAGTACTAATGAAAAG. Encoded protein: CSAPDRASTNEK. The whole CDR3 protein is CSAPDRASTNEKLFF.

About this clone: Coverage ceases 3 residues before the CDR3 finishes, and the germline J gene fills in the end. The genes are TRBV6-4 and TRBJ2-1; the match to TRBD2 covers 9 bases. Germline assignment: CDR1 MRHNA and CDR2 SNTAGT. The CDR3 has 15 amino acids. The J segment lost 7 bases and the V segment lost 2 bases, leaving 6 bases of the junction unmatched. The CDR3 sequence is CASSDGGGAWNEQFF. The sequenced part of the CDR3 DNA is TGTGCCAGCAGTGACGGCGGGGGGGCTTGGAATGAG.

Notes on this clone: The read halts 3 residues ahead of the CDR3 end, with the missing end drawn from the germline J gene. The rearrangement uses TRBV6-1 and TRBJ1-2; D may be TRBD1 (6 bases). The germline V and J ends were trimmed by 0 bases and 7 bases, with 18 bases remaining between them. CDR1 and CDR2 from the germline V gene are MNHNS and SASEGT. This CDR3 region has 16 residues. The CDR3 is CASSEALGGAEVGYTF. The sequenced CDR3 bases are TGTGCCAGCAGTGAAGCGCTTGGGGGGGCGGAGGTTGGC.

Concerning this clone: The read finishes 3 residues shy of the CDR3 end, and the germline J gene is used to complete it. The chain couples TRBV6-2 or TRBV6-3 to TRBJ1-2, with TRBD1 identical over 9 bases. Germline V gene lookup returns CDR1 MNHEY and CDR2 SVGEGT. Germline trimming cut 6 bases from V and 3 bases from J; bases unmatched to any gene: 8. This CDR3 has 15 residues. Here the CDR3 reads CASRPDRGSYYGYTF. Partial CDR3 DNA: TGTGCCAGCAGACCGGACAGGGGTTCTTACTATGGC.

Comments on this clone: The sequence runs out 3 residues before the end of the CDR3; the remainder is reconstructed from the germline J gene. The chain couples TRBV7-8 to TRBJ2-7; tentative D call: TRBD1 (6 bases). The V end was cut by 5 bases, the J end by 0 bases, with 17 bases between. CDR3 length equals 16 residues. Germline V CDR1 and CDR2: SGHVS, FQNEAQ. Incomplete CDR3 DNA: TGTGCCAGCAGCGGTGGAACAGGGAGAGGCTCCTACGAG. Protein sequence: CASSGGTGRGSYE. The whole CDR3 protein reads CASSGGTGRGSYEQYF.

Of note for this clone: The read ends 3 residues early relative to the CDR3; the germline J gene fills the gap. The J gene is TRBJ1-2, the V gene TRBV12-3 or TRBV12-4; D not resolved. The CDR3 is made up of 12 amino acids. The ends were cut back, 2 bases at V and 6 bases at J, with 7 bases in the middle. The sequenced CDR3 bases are TGTGCCAGCAGTTTATCAGGAAATGGC. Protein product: CASSLSGNG. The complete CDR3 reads CASSLSGNGYTF.

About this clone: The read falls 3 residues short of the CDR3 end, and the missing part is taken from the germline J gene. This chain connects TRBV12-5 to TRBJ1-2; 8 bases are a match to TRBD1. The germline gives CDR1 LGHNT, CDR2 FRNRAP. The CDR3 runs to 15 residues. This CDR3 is CASGLTLQGAGGYTF. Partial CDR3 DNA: TGTGCTAGTGGTTTGACCCTGCAGGGGGCAGGGGGC.

CDR3 sequence reads: CAWRDPGLSSYEQYF. The CDR3 DNA, read in part, is TGTGCCTGGAGGGACCCGGGACTCTCATCATACGAG. The V call is TRBV30, the J call TRBJ2-7; D is perhaps TRBD2 (6 bases). The read is 3 residues too short to cover the CDR3 end, so that end is filled in from the germline J gene. Germline CDR1 GTSNPN, CDR2 SVGIG (reference sequence). V shed 3 bases and J shed 4 bases, with 19 bases lying between them. The CDR3 length is 15 residues.

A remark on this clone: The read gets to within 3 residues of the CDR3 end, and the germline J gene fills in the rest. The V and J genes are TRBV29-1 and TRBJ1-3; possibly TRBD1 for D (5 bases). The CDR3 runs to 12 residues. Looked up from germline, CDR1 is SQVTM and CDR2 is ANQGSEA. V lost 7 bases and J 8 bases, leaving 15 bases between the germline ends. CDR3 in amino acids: CSGQIGGDTIYF. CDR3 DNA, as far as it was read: TGCAGCGGCCAGATTGGGGGGGACACC.

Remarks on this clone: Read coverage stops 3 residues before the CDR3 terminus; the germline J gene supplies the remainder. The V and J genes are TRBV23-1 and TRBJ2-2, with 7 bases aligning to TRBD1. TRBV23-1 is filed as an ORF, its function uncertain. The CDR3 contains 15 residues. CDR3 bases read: TGCGCCAGCAGTCATCGGCAGGGGGTCTCTTCACCG. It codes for CASSHRQGVSSP. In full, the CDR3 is CASSHRQGVSSPLFF.

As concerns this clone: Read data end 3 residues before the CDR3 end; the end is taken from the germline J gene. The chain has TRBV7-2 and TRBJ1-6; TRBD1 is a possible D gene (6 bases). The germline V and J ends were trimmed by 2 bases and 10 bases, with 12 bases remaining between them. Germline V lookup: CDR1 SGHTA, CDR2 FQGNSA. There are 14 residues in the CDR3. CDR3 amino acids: CASSLLQGRSPLHF. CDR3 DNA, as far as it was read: TGTGCCAGCAGCTTATTACAGGGACGGTCACCC.

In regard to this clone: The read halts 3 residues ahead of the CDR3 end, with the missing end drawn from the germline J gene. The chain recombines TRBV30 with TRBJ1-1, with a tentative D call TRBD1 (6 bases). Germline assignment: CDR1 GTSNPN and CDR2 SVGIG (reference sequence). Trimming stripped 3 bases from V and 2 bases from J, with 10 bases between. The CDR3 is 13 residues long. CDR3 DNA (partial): TGTGCCTGGAGGACAGGATTTAACACTGAA. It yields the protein CAWRTGFNTE. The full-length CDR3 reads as CAWRTGFNTEAFF.

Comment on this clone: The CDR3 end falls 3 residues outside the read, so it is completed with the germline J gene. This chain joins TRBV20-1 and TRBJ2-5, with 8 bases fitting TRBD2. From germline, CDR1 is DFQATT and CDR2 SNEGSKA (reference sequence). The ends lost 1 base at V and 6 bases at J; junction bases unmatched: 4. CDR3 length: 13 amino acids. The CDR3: CSARARGAQTQYF. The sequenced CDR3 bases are TGCAGTGCTAGAGCGCGGGGGGCGCAGACC.

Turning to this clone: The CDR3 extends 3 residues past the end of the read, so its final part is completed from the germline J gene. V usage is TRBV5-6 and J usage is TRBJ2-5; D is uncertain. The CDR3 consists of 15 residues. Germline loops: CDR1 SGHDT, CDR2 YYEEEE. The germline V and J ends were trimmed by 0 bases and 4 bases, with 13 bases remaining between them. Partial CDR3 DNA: TGTGCCAGCAGCTTGGGTTACGTAAACGGAGAGACC. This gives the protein CASSLGYVNGET. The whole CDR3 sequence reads CASSLGYVNGETQYF.

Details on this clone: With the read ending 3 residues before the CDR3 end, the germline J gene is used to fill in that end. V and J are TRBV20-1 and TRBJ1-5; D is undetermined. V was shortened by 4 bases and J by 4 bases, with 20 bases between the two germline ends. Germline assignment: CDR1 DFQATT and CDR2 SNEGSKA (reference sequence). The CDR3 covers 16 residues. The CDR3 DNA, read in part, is TGCAGTGCTAACGAGAGATCGGGCCCGGGGAATCAGCCC. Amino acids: CSANERSGPGNQP. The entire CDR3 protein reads CSANERSGPGNQPQHF.

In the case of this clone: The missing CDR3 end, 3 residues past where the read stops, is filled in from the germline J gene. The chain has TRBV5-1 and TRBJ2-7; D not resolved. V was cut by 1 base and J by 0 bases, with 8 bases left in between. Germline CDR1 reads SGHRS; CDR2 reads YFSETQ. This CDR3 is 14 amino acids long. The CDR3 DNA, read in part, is TGCGCCAGCAGCTTGCTGCACAGCTCCTACGAG. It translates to CASSLLHSSYE. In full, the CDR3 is CASSLLHSSYEQYF.

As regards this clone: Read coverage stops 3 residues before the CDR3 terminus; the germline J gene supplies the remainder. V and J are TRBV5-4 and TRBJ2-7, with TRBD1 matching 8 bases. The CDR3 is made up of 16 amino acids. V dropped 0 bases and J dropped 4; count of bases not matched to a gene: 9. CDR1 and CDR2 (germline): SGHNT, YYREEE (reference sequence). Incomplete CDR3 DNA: TGTGCCAGCAGCTTGGGGGGTGACAGGGGAATGTACGAG. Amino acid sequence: CASSLGGDRGMYE. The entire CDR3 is CASSLGGDRGMYEQYF.